The 10 T cell receptor beta chains in this list originate from one sample, sequenced in a study of shared clonotypes between healthy human individuals. Profiling relied on immunoSEQ multiplex PCR, and the TCRdb table lists in-frame clones only, not all of them. The sample has around 1 million clones; 60% to 85% are singletons. The sequenced sample consisted of memory CD4+ T cells sorted from blood. The subset here: CD45RA-negative fraction. Source of these receptors: a man between 18 and 35 years old in good health.

As to this clone: Its ends do not fully match the called genes, so a read error is possible. The genes are TRBV7-2 and TRBJ1-4, with D perhaps matching TRBD1 (6 bases). The germline gives CDR1 SGHTA, CDR2 FQGNSA. The CDR3 totals 13 residues. DNA of the CDR3: TGTGCCAGCAGCCCGGACAGCAATGGAAAACTGTTTTTT. It encodes CASSPDSNGKLFF. Supplemented by reference TRBV7-2 and TRBJ1-4, the full variable domain reads GAGVSQSPSNKVTEKGKDVELRCDPISGHTALYWYRQSLGQGLEFLIYFQGNSAPDKSGLPSDRFSAERTGGSVSTLTIQRTQQEDSAVYLCASSPDSNGKLFFGSGTQLSVL.

Points on this clone: Other DNA variants within this sample encode the same CDR3. The chain is built from TRBV2 and TRBJ2-2; no reliable D call. Trimming cost V 4 bases and J 6 bases, with 3 bases left between them. Germline V gene data show CDR1 as SNHLY and CDR2 as FYNNEI. This CDR3 region has 11 residues. The CDR3 coding sequence is TGTGCCAGCAGTGTAGCCGGGGAGCTGTTTTTT. Its translation: CASSVAGELFF.

V usage is TRBV19 and J usage is TRBJ2-3; 9 bases match TRBD2. V shed 6 bases, J shed 3 bases, and the junction held 10 bases outside the gene matches. There are 16 residues in the CDR3. CDR1 is LNHDA, CDR2 SQIVND, per germline (reference sequence). DNA of the CDR3: TGTGCCAGTAGCGCACTCGGCGGGGGGGCTACAGATACGCAGTATTTT. It encodes CASSALGGGATDTQYF.

CDR3 loop: CASSLISTGELFF. DNA for the CDR3: TGTGCCAGCTCACTGATTTCCACCGGGGAGCTGTTTTTT. The J gene is TRBJ2-2, the V gene TRBV18; D ambiguous. Germline loops: CDR1 KGHSH, CDR2 LQKENI. CDR3 length: 13 amino acids. V was clipped by 4 bases and J by 4 bases, with 7 bases between them.

The V gene is TRBV29-1, the J gene TRBJ1-4; D is unclear. CDR1 and CDR2 (germline): SQVTM, ANQGSEA. The V gene lost 5 bases and the J gene lost 4 bases, with 11 bases spanning the gap. The CDR3 loop spans 13 amino acids. The CDR3 DNA follows: TGCAGCGTTATGGGATATAATAATGAAAAACTGTTTTTT. Translated: CSVMGYNNEKLFF.

The rearrangement uses TRBV27 and TRBJ2-3; no definite D call. The CDR3 loop spans 14 amino acids. CDR1 is MNHEY, CDR2 SMNVEV, per germline (reference sequence). V was trimmed by 6 bases and J by 4 bases, leaving 14 bases between them. CDR3 sequence: CASSLLARADTQYF. The CDR3 DNA reads as TGTGCCAGCAGCCTGTTGGCGCGCGCAGATACGCAGTATTTT.

The chain recombines TRBV7-2 with TRBJ1-3, with a possible D match to TRBD1 (6 bases). The CDR3 runs 15 residues. The V and J ends lost 4 bases and 0 bases respectively, with 10 bases between them. CDR1 is SGHTA and CDR2 is FQGNSA in the germline V gene. CDR3 sequence: CASSWDTTSGNTIYF. As DNA, the CDR3 is TGTGCCAGCAGCTGGGACACGACCTCTGGAAACACCATATATTTT.

Concerning this clone itself: The sample contains more than one DNA sequence encoding this CDR3. The chain employs TRBV18 and TRBJ1-6, with D possibly TRBD1 on 5 matching bases. This CDR3 has 13 residues. Per the germline V gene, CDR1 is KGHSH and CDR2 is LQKENI. V lost 4 bases and J lost 7, with 8 bases in between. The chain's CDR3 is CASSRGLNSPLHF. CDR3 bases: TGTGCCAGCTCACGGGGACTCAATTCACCCCTCCACTTT.

This clone was detected once. V and J are TRBV5-4 and TRBJ2-1; TRBD2 aligns across 11 bases. V lost 4 bases, J lost 3 bases, and 3 bases stayed unmatched. The CDR3 runs to 15 residues. Germline values: CDR1 SGHNT, CDR2 YYREEE (reference sequence). CDR3 nucleotide sequence: TGTGCCAGCAGCCCTAGCGGGGGGTACTACAATGAGCAGTTCTTC. This translates into CASSPSGGYYNEQFF.

The chain carries TRBV10-1 and TRBJ2-2, with a tentative D call TRBD1 (6 bases). The germline V gene encodes CDR1 WNHNN and CDR2 SYGVQD (reference sequence). The length of the CDR3 is 14 residues. Trimming shortened V by 4 bases and J by 7 bases, and 13 bases separated the two germline ends. DNA for the CDR3: TGCGCCAGCAGTGCACGACAGGTGGTCGGGGAGCTGTTTTTT. Its protein product is CASSARQVVGELFF.